These 3 T cell receptor beta chains were sequenced from one sample in a study of T cells after somatic rescue of genetic block. TCRdb's copy holds only in-frame clones and misses some; the assay was immunoSEQ multiplex PCR. This sample has 45,000 to 70,000 clones; around 96% occur once, and the top ten carry around 0.083%. Sample: peripheral blood mononuclear cells (PBMCs). The origin of the receptors is a child in the first two years of life.

V gene TRBV19 combines with J gene TRBJ1-3; D remains unclear. Germline V gene data show CDR1 as LNHDA and CDR2 as SQIVND (reference sequence). CDR3 length equals 13 residues. The V and J ends lost 3 bases and 0 bases respectively, with 3 bases between them. Written as DNA, the CDR3 is TGTGCCAGTAGTATCAGCTCTGGAAACACCATATATTTT. Translating it yields CASSISSGNTIYF.

Comment on this clone: Other DNA sequences within the sample encode an identical CDR3. V and J are TRBV28 and TRBJ2-7; no reliable D call. The length of the CDR3 is 11 residues. V was clipped by 3 bases and J by 2 bases, with 2 bases between them. The germline CDR1 and CDR2 sequences are MDHEN and SYDVKM. Here the CDR3 DNA reads TGTGCCAGCAGTTTGACCTACGAGCAGTACTTC. Translation gives CASSLTYEQYF.

This chain connects TRBV10-3 to TRBJ2-7; TRBD1 might be the D (6 bases). The germline V and J ends were trimmed by 2 bases and 3 bases, with 14 bases remaining between them. The germline V gene has CDR1 ENHRY and CDR2 SYGVKD. The CDR3 is 15 residues long. In DNA, the CDR3 is TGTGCCATCAGTGAGAGTAACAGGGCCCACTACGAGCAGTACTTC. Residues: CAISESNRAHYEQYF.